This T cell receptor (beta chain) was identified in a study of blood T cell repertoires in COVID-19. TCRdb's table, derived via immunoSEQ multiplex PCR, lists solely in-frame clones and lacks some. The data show roughly 72,000 clones, 88% seen once. Trimming shortened V by 4 bases and J by 0 bases, and 5 bases separated the two germline ends. The CDR3 is 13 amino acids. Looked up from germline, CDR1 is SGHTA and CDR2 is FQGTGA. Sequenced input: peripheral blood. This chain joins TRBV7-3 and TRBJ2-3; D remains ambiguous. The source is a human donor in a cohort sampled during active COVID-19. CDR3 loop: CASSSTSTDTQYF. In DNA form, the CDR3 reads TGTGCCAGCAGCTCGACTAGCACAGATACGCAGTATTTT.